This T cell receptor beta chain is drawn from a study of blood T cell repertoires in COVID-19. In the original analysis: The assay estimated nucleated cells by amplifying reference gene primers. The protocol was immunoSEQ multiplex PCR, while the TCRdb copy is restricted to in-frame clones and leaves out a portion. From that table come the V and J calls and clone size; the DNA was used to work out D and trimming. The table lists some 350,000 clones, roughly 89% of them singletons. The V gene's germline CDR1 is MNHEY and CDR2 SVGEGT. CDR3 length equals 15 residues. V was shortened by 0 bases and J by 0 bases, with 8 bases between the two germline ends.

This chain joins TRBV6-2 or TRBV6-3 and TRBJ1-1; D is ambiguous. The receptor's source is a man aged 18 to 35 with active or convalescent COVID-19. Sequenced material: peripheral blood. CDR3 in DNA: TGTGCCAGCAGTTACTCCCAGGTAGTGAACACTGAAGCTTTCTTT. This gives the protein CASSYSQVVNTEAFF.